Each of the 14 T cell receptor beta chains below was sequenced from the same sample in a study of T cells in Graves' hyperthyroidism and ophthalmopathy. What was amplified from RNA transcripts were TCR beta CDR3 regions. During a first-round RT-PCR of the TCR CDR3, the HTBI primer set was used. TCRdb processed the multiplex PCR reads anew with MiXCR; each CDR3 protein has one entry. Seen here are more than 550,000 distinct CDR3 sequences, 15% to 20% observed once, and the top ten hold 15% to 18%. Sequencing was done on a sample of blood. These receptors were taken from a man aged 45-65 years with Graves' hyperthyroidism.

The gene calls are TRBV25-1 and TRBJ2-3, with D hard to call. The V end was cut by 6 bases, the J end by 0 bases, with 10 bases between. Germline lookup yields CDR1 MGHDK and CDR2 SYGVNS. This CDR3 comprises 14 residues. Written as DNA, the CDR3 is TGTGCCAGCAGATCCACTTCTAGCACAGATACGCAGTATTTT. Its protein product is CASRSTSSTDTQYF. The complete variable domain, with remaining parts taken from reference TRBV25-1 and TRBJ2-3, reads EADIYQTPRYLVIGTGKKITLECSQTMGHDKMYWYQQDPGMELHLIHYSYGVNSTEKGDLSSESTVSRIRTEHFPLTLESARPSHTSQYLCASRSTSSTDTQYFGPGTRLTVL.

The table lists this clonotype with many counts. In DNA, the CDR3 is TGTGCCAGCACCCGGGACAGGGGGACGGCGACCCAGTACTTC. Protein: CASTRDRGTATQYF. The rearrangement links TRBV2 to TRBJ2-5, with TRBD1 matching 11 bases. V lost 7 bases to trimming and J lost 7 bases; unmatched junction nucleotides: 8. Germline CDR1 reads SNHLY; CDR2 reads FYNNEI. The CDR3 has 14 residues.

This clonotype has ten or more counts. In nucleotides, the CDR3 is TGTGCCAGCAGCCCCGGGAGGGCCCTCAGGGGGGAGCTGTTTTTT. Translation gives CASSPGRALRGELFF. The chain links TRBV11-2 to TRBJ2-2; 8 bases are shared with TRBD2. CDR1 SGHAT and CDR2 FQNNGV come from the germline V gene. The CDR3 has 15 amino acids. J lost 8 bases, V lost 5 bases, and 10 bases had no gene match.

The chain recombines TRBV20-1 with TRBJ2-5; D is unresolved. The CDR3 spans 12 residues. CDR1 is DFQATT and CDR2 is SNEGSKA in the germline V gene (reference sequence). Deletions cut 1 base from V and 2 bases from J, with 5 bases between. The DNA of the CDR3 is TGCAGTGCTAGAGTGCAGCAAGAGACCCAGTACTTC. Translated: CSARVQQETQYF.

This clonotype was counted at least ten times. This sequence joins TRBV7-2 and TRBJ1-2, with D perhaps TRBD1 (6 bases). V gave up 3 bases and J gave up 0 bases, with 17 bases separating them. This CDR3 has 17 residues. The germline V gene encodes CDR1 SGHTA and CDR2 FQGNSA. The CDR3 protein is CASSFVRAGAANYGYTF. The CDR3, as DNA: TGTGCCAGCAGCTTCGTAAGGGCAGGGGCGGCTAACTATGGCTACACCTTC.

This chain connects TRBV27 to TRBJ2-7; D unresolved. Germline V gives CDR1 MNHEY, CDR2 SMNVEV (reference sequence). V shed 2 bases and J shed 3 bases, with 8 bases lying between them. CDR3 size: 13 residues. CDR3 sequence (DNA): TGTGCCAGCAGTTTAGGACCCAACTACGAGCAGTACTTC. It specifies CASSLGPNYEQYF.

The chain combines TRBV7-9 with TRBJ1-6, with 10 bases identical to TRBD1. This CDR3 region has 15 residues. CDR1 is SEHNR, CDR2 FQNEAQ, per germline (reference sequence). With 5 bases clipped from V and 7 bases from J, the junction kept 5 bases outside the gene matches. The CDR3 loop is CASSRGQGGNSPLHF. CDR3 DNA sequence: TGTGCCAGCAGCCGTGGACAGGGGGGGAATTCACCCCTCCACTTT.

This clonotype was seen only a few times. The genes are TRBV20-1 and TRBJ2-1; 8 bases align to TRBD1. The CDR3 is made up of 12 amino acids. Germline V gene lookup returns CDR1 DFQATT and CDR2 SNEGSKA (reference sequence). Trimming cost V 3 bases and J 10 bases; bases outside gene matches: 5. The CDR3 nucleotides are TGCAGTGCTAGGCGACAGGGGCGAGAGCAGTTCTTC. Amino acid sequence: CSARRQGREQFF.

This chain links TRBV11-2 with TRBJ2-7; D remains ambiguous. Deletions cut 1 base from V and 2 bases from J, with 9 bases between. The V gene's germline CDR1 is SGHAT and CDR2 FQNNGV. The CDR3 spans 14 residues. DNA for the CDR3: TGTGCCAGCAGCTTAGTCAGGAAGCCCTACGAGCAGTACTTC. As protein: CASSLVRKPYEQYF.

This clonotype was seen a few times. The chain uses TRBV6-2 or TRBV6-3 and TRBJ2-1; 7 bases are shared with TRBD2. The CDR3 extends over 15 amino acids. J lost 6 bases, V lost 2 bases, and 7 bases had no gene match. Germline values: CDR1 MNHEY, CDR2 SVGEGT. The CDR3 spells CASSYGGLRGNEQFF. CDR3 DNA: TGTGCCAGCAGTTACGGGGGACTAAGGGGCAATGAGCAGTTCTTC.

The V and J genes are TRBV7-6 and TRBJ2-1, with D unresolved. Germline values: CDR1 SGHVS, CDR2 FNYEAQ. V was clipped by 1 base and J by 6 bases, with 10 bases between them. The CDR3 contains 14 residues. The CDR3 region is CASSLGAGGNEQFF. The CDR3 DNA sequence: TGTGCCAGCAGCTTAGGTGCCGGTGGCAATGAGCAGTTCTTC.

A few counts support this clonotype. The chain carries TRBV19 and TRBJ1-5; 7 nucleotides align to TRBD1. V trimming: 5 bases; J trimming: 2 bases; junction bases outside the gene matches: 6. The CDR3 runs 15 residues. Germline V gene data show CDR1 as LNHDA and CDR2 as SQIVND (reference sequence). For the CDR3, the DNA is TGTGCCAGTAGTTCAACAGGGGTGGGCAATCAGCCCCAGCATTTT. Translation: CASSSTGVGNQPQHF.

This clonotype was seen repeatedly, ten times or more. This chain links TRBV2 with TRBJ1-3; the D is unclear. From germline, CDR1 is SNHLY and CDR2 FYNNEI. V shed 4 bases and J shed 1 base, with 8 bases lying between them. The CDR3 is 14 amino acids. CDR3 amino acids: CASSVKGSGNTIYF. DNA of the CDR3: TGTGCCAGCAGTGTTAAAGGGTCTGGAAACACCATATATTTT.

Note on this clonotype: One end of the junction varies from germline; a read error may be responsible. The chain carries TRBV28 and TRBJ1-1; no clear D. Germline V gene data show CDR1 as MDHEN and CDR2 as SYDVKM. The CDR3 consists of 14 residues. The CDR3 here is CASSSPSANTGAFF. As DNA, the CDR3 is TGTGCCAGCAGTTCACCATCTGCGAATACTGGAGCTTTCTTT.